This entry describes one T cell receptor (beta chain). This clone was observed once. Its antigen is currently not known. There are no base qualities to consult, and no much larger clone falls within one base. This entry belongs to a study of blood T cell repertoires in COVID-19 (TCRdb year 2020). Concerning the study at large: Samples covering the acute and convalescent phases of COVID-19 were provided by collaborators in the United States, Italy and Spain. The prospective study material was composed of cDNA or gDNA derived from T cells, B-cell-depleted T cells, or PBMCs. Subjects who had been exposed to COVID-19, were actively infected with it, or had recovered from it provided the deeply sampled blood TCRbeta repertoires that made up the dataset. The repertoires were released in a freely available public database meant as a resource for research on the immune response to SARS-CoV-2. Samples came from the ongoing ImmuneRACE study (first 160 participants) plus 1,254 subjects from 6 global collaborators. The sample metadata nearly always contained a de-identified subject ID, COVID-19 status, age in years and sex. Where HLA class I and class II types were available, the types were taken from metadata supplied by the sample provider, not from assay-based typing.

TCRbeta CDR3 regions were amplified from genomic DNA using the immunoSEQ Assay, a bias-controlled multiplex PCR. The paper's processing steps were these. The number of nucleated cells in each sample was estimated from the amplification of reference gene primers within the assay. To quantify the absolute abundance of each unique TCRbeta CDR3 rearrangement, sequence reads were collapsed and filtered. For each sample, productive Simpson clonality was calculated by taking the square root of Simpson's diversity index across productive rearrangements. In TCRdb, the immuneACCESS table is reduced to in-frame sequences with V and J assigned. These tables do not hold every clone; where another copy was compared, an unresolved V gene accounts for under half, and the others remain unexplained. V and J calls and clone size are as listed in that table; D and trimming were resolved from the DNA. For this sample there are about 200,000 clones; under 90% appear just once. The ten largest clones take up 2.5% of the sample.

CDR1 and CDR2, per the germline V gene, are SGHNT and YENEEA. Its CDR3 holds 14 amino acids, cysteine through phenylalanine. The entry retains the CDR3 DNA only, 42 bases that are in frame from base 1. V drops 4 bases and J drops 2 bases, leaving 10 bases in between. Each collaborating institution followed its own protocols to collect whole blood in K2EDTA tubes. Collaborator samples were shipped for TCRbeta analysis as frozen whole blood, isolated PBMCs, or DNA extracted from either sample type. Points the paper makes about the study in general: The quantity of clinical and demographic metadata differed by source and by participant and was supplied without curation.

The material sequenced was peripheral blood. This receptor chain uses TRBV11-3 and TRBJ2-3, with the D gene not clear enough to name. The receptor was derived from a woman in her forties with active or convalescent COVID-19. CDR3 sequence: CASSSHYSTDTQYF. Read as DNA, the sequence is TGTGCCAGCAGCTCCCATTACTCCACAGATACGCAGTATTTT.